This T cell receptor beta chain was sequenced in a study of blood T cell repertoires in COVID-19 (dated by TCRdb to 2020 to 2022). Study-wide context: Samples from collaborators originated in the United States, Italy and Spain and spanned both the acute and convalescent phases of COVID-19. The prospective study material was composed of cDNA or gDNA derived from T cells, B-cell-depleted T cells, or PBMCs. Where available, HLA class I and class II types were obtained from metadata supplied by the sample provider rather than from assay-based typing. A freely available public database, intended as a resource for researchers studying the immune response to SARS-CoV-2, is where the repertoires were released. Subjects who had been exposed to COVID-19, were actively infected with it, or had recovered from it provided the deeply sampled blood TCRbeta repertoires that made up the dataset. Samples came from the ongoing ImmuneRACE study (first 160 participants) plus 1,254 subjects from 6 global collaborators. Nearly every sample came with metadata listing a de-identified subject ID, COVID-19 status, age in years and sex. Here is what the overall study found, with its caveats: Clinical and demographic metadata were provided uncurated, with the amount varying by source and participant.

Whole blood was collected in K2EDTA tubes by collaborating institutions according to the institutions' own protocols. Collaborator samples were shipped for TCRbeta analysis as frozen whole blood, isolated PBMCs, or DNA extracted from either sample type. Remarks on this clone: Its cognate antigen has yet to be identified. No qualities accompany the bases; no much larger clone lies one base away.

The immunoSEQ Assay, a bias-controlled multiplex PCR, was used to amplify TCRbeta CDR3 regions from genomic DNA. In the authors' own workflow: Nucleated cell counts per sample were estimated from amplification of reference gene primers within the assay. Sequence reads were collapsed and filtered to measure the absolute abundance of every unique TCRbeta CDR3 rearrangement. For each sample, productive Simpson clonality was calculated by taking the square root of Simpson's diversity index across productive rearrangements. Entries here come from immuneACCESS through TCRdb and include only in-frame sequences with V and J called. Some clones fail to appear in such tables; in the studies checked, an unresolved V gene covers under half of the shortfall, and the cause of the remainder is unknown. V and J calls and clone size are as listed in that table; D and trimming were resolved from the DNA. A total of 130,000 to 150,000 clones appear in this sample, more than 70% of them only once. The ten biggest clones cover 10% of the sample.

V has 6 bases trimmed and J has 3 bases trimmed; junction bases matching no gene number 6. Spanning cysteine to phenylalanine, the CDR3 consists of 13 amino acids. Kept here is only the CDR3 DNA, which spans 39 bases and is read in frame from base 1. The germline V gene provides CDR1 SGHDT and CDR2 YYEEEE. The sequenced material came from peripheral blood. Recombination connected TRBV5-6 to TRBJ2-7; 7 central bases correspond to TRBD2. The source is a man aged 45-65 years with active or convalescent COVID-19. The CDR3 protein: CASKLGGSYEQYF. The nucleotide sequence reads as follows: TGTGCCAGCAAATTGGGGGGGAGCTACGAGCAGTACTTC.